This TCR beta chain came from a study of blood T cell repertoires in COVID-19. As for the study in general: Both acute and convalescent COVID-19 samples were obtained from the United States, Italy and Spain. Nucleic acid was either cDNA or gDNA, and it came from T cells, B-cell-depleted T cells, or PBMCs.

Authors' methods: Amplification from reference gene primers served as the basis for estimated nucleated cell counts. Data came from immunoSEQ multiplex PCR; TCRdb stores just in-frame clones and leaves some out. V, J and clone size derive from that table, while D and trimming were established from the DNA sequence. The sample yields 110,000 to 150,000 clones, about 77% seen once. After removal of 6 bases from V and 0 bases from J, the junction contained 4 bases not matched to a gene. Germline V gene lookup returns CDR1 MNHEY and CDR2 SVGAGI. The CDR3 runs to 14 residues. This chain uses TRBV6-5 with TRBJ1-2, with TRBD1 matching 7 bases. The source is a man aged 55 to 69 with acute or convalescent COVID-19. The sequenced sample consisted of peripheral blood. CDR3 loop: CASSQGDSNYGYTF. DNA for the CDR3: TGTGCCAGCAGCCAGGGGGACTCTAACTATGGCTACACCTTC.